What follows are 5 T cell receptor beta chains derived from one specimen sequenced in a study of radiotherapy plus CTLA-4 blockade in lung cancer. Clones were sequenced by immunoSEQ multiplex PCR, and TCRdb holds only the in-frame ones, with some missing. Among about 85,000 clones listed, approximately 86% were seen once. The specimen was peripheral blood, collected from a patient treated with radiotherapy plus ipilimumab. These receptors were collected from a human donor with non-small cell lung cancer who had a partial response to radiotherapy plus ipilimumab.

V is TRBV4-1 and J is TRBJ1-5, with 7 bases matching TRBD1. J lost 3 bases, V lost 5 bases, and 7 bases had no gene match. The CDR3 runs to 15 residues. Germline V CDR1 and CDR2: MGHRA, YSYEKL. The CDR3 spells CASSGGQYDNQPQHF. As DNA, the CDR3 is TGCGCCAGCAGCGGGGGACAGTATGACAATCAGCCCCAGCATTTT.

V is TRBV5-1 and J is TRBJ1-1; 7 nucleotides align to TRBD1. The CDR3 extends over 15 amino acids. Germline-derived CDR1 and CDR2 are SGHRS and YFSETQ. The J segment lost 5 bases and the V segment lost 3 bases, leaving 10 bases of the junction unmatched. The CDR3 spells CASSSGQPGGTEAFF. In DNA, the CDR3 is TGCGCCAGCAGCTCGGGACAGCCAGGAGGGACTGAAGCTTTCTTT.

In DNA form, the CDR3 reads TGTGCCAGCAGCGTCAGGGTCGGTCAGCCCCAGCATTTT. Residues: CASSVRVGQPQHF. This sequence joins TRBV7-2 and TRBJ1-5; perhaps TRBD1 as D (5 bases). The CDR3 is 13 amino acids. Germline-derived CDR1 and CDR2 are SGHTA and FQGNSA. Deletions cut 5 bases from V and 6 bases from J, with 11 bases between.

This rearrangement joins TRBV18 to TRBJ2-3; D call uncertain. Germline-derived CDR1 and CDR2 are KGHSH and LQKENI. CDR3 length: 14 amino acids. Trimming took 2 bases from V and 6 from J, leaving 12 bases between them. The CDR3 DNA reads TGTGCCAGCTCACCAGCCTCTCGCCGGGATACGCAGTATTTT. Residues: CASSPASRRDTQYF.

The gene calls are TRBV15 and TRBJ1-1; tentative D call: TRBD1 (6 bases). Germline CDR1 and CDR2: LNHNV and YYDKDF (reference sequence). V lost 7 bases and J lost 0, with 12 bases in between. The length of the CDR3 is 14 residues. The CDR3 protein is CATNRASLNTEAFF. Written as DNA, the CDR3 is TGTGCCACCAACAGGGCTTCGCTGAACACTGAAGCTTTCTTT. Using reference TRBV15 and TRBJ1-1 for the parts outside the CDR3, the full variable domain is DAMVIQNPRYQVTQFGKPVTLSCSQTLNHNVMYWYQQKSSQAPKLLFHYYDKDFNNEADTPDNFQSRRPNTSFCFLDIRSPGLGDTAMYLCATNRASLNTEAFFGQGTRLTVV.